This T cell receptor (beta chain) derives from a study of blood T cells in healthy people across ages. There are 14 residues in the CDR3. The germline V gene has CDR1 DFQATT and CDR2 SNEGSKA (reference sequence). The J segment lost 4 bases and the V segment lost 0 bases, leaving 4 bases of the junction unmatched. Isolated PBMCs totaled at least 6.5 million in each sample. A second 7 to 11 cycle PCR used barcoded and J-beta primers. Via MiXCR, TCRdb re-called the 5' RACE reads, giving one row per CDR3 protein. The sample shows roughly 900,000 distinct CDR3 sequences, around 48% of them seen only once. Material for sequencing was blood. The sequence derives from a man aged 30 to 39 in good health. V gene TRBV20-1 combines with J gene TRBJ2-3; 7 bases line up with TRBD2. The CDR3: CSARDGRGSDTQYF. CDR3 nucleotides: TGCAGTGCTAGAGACGGGCGGGGGTCAGATACGCAGTATTTT.